Listed below are T cell receptor beta chains from one sample, sequenced in a study of T cell repertoires in cytomegalovirus infection. MiXCR, run by TCRdb on the reads, gives a single entry per CDR3 protein. Among around 310,000 distinct CDR3 sequences, around a sixth were seen once, and the ten largest hold around 11%. Sequencing was carried out using PBMCs. The receptor set was obtained from a human donor in good health (CMV status not recorded). Some clones in this sample may be carry-over from other donors' samples. The CDR3 runs from the conserved cysteine through the conserved F or W. Each record gives: D gene, J gene, clone size, V gene, CDR3 protein, CDR3 DNA. The D gene is left open where the match is weak. Clone sizes are given selectively: once, few, many, or a class where the clone is expanded.

>TRBD2|TRBJ2-3|-|TRBV4-3
CASSHRDYTDTQYF
TGCGCCAGCAGCCACCGGGACTACACAGATACGCAGTATTTT
>-|TRBJ1-4|few|TRBV7-6
CASSYVTGIEKLFF
TGTGCCAGCAGCTATGTAACAGGGATTGAAAAACTGTTTTTT
>TRBD2|TRBJ2-1|-|TRBV6-2/TRBV6-3
CASSLTLTSGDDNEQFF
TGTGCCAGCAGTTTAACGTTGACTAGCGGGGATGACAATGAGCAGTTCTTC
>-|TRBJ2-3|-|TRBV20-1
CSAPPSWGERGDTQYF
TGCAGTGCACCACCATCTTGGGGGGAACGGGGGGATACGCAGTATTTT
>TRBD1|TRBJ2-5|many|TRBV12-3/TRBV12-4
CASSPGQGAGETQYF
TGTGCCAGCAGTCCGGGACAGGGGGCTGGGGAGACCCAGTACTTC
>-|TRBJ1-2|-|TRBV2
CASRERGLGVLGYTF
TGTGCCAGCAGGGAGCGGGGCTTGGGCGTACTAGGCTACACCTTC
>-|TRBJ1-1|-|TRBV11-1
CASTGRRGNTEAFF
TGTGCCAGCACCGGACGCAGGGGGAACACTGAAGCTTTCTTT
>TRBD2|TRBJ2-2|few|TRBV20-1
CSARERGLAGVAGELFF
TGCAGTGCTAGAGAACGAGGACTAGCGGGGGTGGCCGGGGAGCTGTTTTTT
>-|TRBJ1-4|few|TRBV5-8
CASSFQQNNEKLFF
TGTGCCAGCAGCTTCCAGCAGAATAATGAAAAACTGTTTTTT
>TRBD2|TRBJ2-1|many|TRBV7-2
CASSRTILAGGQDEQFF
TGTGCCAGCAGCCGTACAATCCTAGCGGGGGGGCAGGATGAGCAGTTCTTC
>-|TRBJ1-1|many|TRBV11-2
CASSLVGPTETEAFF
TGTGCCAGCAGCTTGGTGGGGCCAACGGAGACTGAAGCTTTCTTT
>-|TRBJ2-2|many|TRBV28
CASSRTRGELFF
TGTGCCAGCAGCCGCACTAGGGGGGAGCTGTTTTTT
>-|TRBJ1-3|many|TRBV6-5
CASSYSIAAWSSGNTIYF
TGTGCCAGCAGTTACTCCATCGCCGCATGGAGCTCTGGAAACACCATATATTTT
>-|TRBJ2-7|many|TRBV28
CASRPSTHQDEQYF
TGTGCCAGCCGCCCCTCCACACATCAGGACGAGCAGTACTTC
>-|TRBJ2-3|once|TRBV7-2
CASSPTWSDTQYF
TGTGCCAGCAGCCCTACCTGGTCAGATACGCAGTATTTT
>-|TRBJ2-7|-|TRBV10-3
CATADGDYEQYF
TGTGCCACCGCGGACGGAGACTACGAGCAGTACTTC